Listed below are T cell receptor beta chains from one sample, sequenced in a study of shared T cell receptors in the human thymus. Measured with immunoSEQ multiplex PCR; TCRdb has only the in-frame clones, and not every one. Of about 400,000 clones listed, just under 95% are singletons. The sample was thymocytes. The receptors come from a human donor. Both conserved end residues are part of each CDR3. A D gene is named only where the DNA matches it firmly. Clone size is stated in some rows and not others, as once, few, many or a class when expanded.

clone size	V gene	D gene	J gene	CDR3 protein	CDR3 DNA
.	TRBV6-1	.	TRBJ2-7	CASSEKSYEQYF	TGTGCCAGCAGTGAGAAGTCCTACGAGCAGTACTTC
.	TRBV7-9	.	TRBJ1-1	CASSLVGRMNTEAFF	TGTGCCAGCAGCTTAGTTGGTAGAATGAACACTGAAGCTTTCTTT
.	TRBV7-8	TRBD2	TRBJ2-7	CASSLSGGYEQYF	TGTGCCAGCAGCTTAAGCGGGGGCTACGAGCAGTACTTC
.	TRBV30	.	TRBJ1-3	CAWSRVKASSGNTIYF	TGTGCCTGGAGTAGGGTGAAGGCAAGCTCTGGAAACACCATATATTTT
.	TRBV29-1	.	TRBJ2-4	CSVDIRGAEAVGAGQYF	TGCAGCGTTGATATTAGGGGGGCTGAGGCGGTGGGAGCGGGTCAGTACTTC
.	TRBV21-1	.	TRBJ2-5	CASNKRTSGSQETQYF	TGTGCCAGCAACAAAAGGACTAGCGGGAGCCAAGAGACCCAGTACTTC
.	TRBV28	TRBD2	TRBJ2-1	CASSSDREIAGGGNSYNEQFF	TGTGCCAGCAGTTCGGACAGGGAGATAGCGGGAGGGGGGAACTCCTACAATGAGCAGTTCTTC
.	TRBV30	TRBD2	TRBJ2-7	CAWGTSGSSGEQYF	TGTGCCTGGGGGACTAGCGGGAGTTCGGGCGAGCAGTACTTC
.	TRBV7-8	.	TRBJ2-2	CASSPWADTGELFF	TGTGCCAGCAGCCCATGGGCGGACACCGGGGAGCTGTTTTTT
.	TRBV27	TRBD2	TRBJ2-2	CASSPTAGGALRTGELFF	TGTGCCAGCAGTCCTACCGCCGGGGGGGCCCTGAGGACCGGGGAGCTGTTTTTT
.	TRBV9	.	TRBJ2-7	CASSVGEGSHEQYF	TGTGCCAGCAGCGTCGGTGAGGGGTCCCACGAGCAGTACTTC
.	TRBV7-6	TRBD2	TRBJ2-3	CASSRGRETDTQYF	TGTGCCAGCAGCAGAGGGCGGGAGACAGATACGCAGTATTTT
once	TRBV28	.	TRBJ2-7	CASSLGASSSYEQYF	TGTGCCAGCAGTCTCGGAGCCTCTAGCTCCTACGAGCAGTACTTC
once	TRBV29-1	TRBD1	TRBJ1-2	CSVNRGGDYGYTF	TGCAGCGTTAACAGGGGCGGGGACTATGGCTACACCTTC
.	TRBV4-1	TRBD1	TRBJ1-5	CASSQEGRGSRQPQHF	TGCGCCAGCAGCCAAGAGGGCAGGGGGAGTCGTCAGCCCCAGCATTTT
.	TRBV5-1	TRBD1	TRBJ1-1	CASSPGQGSTEAFF	TGCGCCAGCAGCCCGGGACAGGGTAGCACTGAAGCTTTCTTT
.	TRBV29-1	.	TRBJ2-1	CSVVEGAPCSYNEQFF	TGCAGCGTTGTGGAGGGGGCGCCCTGCTCCTACAATGAGCAGTTCTTC
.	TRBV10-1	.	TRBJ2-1	CASSESGVGAYNEQFF	TGCGCCAGCAGTGAGTCTGGCGTAGGCGCCTACAATGAGCAGTTCTTC
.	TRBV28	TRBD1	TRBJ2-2	CASRGTGHTGELFF	TGTGCCAGCAGGGGGACAGGACACACCGGGGAGCTGTTTTTT
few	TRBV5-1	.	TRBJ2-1	CASSYKTSSKPGNEQFF	TGCGCCAGCAGCTACAAAACGTCTAGTAAACCTGGCAATGAGCAGTTCTTC
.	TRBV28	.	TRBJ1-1	CASRPWKSSEAFF	TGTGCCAGCAGGCCATGGAAGAGCTCTGAAGCTTTCTTT
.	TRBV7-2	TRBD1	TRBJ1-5	CASSPCDRGQGPQHF	TGTGCCAGCAGCCCGTGCGACAGGGGGCAGGGGCCCCAGCATTTT
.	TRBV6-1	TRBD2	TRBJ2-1	CASSWGREDNEQFF	TGTGCCAGCAGCTGGGGGCGGGAGGACAATGAGCAGTTCTTC
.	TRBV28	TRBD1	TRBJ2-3	CASSTGGLEGDTQYF	TGTGCCAGCAGTACAGGGGGGCTAGAGGGAGATACGCAGTATTTT
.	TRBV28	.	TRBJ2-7	CASSPPRVGSYEQYF	TGTGCCAGCAGCCCTCCCAGGGTGGGGTCCTACGAGCAGTACTTC
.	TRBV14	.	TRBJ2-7	CASSQGKGWRISYEQYF	TGTGCCAGCAGCCAAGGGAAGGGCTGGCGGATCTCCTACGAGCAGTACTTC
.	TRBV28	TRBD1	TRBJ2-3	CASSRGSDTQYF	TGTGCCAGCAGCAGGGGGTCAGATACGCAGTATTTT
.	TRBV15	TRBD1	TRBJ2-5	CATRQGEEETQYF	TGTGCCACGCGACAGGGTGAGGAAGAGACCCAGTACTTC
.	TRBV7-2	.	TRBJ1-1	CASSFGNWHTEAFF	TGTGCCAGCAGCTTTGGGAATTGGCACACTGAAGCTTTCTTT
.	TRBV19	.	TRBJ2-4	CASSGELKNIQYF	TGTGCCAGTTCCGGGGAGCTCAAAAACATTCAGTACTTC
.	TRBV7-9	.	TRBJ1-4	CASSYEVRGDEKLFF	TGTGCCAGCAGCTACGAGGTTAGGGGTGATGAAAAACTGTTTTTT
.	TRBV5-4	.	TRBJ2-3	CASSFFQGYYTDTQYF	TGTGCCAGCAGCTTCTTTCAGGGCTACTACACAGATACGCAGTATTTT
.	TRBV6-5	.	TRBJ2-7	CASSYLLDGSYEQYF	TGTGCCAGCAGTTACCTACTGGACGGATCCTACGAGCAGTACTTC
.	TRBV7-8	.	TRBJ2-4	CASSCPGSLEYF	TGTGCCAGCAGCTGCCCTGGGTCCCTGGAATACTTC
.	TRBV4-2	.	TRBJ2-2	CASSQEVVGWGAGEPGELFF	TGTGCCAGCAGCCAAGAGGTGGTTGGTTGGGGTGCAGGGGAACCCGGGGAGCTGTTTTTT
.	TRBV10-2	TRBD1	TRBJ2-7	CASSDPTGRYEQYF	TGCGCCAGCAGTGACCCGACAGGGCGCTACGAGCAGTACTTC
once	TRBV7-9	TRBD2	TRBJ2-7	CASSFTSGIYEQYF	TGTGCCAGCAGCTTTACTAGCGGGATATACGAGCAGTACTTC
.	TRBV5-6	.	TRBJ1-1	CASSLGVNTEAFF	TGTGCCAGCAGCTTGGGGGTGAACACTGAAGCTTTCTTT
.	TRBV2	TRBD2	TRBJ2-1	CASRGLAGDNEQFF	TGTGCCAGCAGAGGACTAGCGGGAGACAATGAGCAGTTCTTC
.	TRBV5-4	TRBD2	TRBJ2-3	CASSLGFPAGGPRTDTQYF	TGTGCCAGCAGCTTGGGGTTCCCAGCGGGAGGGCCTCGCACAGATACGCAGTATTTT